The entry below describes one TCR beta chain. This sample was taken from a study of blood T cell repertoires in COVID-19. Overall study: Whether acute or convalescent, the COVID-19 samples came from the United States, Italy and Spain. Nucleic acid was either cDNA or gDNA, and it came from T cells, B-cell-depleted T cells, or PBMCs.

As processed by the authors: Nucleated cell number was recorded as an estimate derived from reference gene primer amplification. Some clones are missing from TCRdb's copy, which holds only in-frame ones; the method was immunoSEQ multiplex PCR. V and J calls and clone size are as listed in that table; D and trimming were resolved from the DNA. The table lists 250,000 to 300,000 clones, about 89% of them singletons. Sample: peripheral blood. The sequence was collected from a man aged 35-49 years with acute or convalescent COVID-19.

CDR3 sequence (DNA): TGTGCCACCAGCAGGCTCCGGGACTCCCTGATTGATCAGCAGTTCTTC. It codes for CATSRLRDSLIDQQFF. The gene calls are TRBV15 and TRBJ2-1; perhaps TRBD2 as D (6 bases). The CDR3 sequence is 16 residues long. Trimming pared 3 bases from V and 11 bases from J, leaving 23 bases between. Germline V lookup: CDR1 LNHNV, CDR2 YYDKDF (reference sequence).